What follows is one T cell receptor (beta chain) and its context. Sequencing was done on patients that had shown CD8+CD57+ cell expansion by flow cytometry. Severe acquired aplastic anemia was present in every patient. By the time of blood sampling, patients had still received no therapy. The data originate from a study of CD8+CD57+ T cells in acquired aplastic anemia. The overall study: Across the sorted CD4+ and CD8+ cells, DNA amounts averaged approximately 3.1 ug.

CDR1 SQVTM and CDR2 ANQGSEA come from the germline V gene. This CDR3 is built from 16 residues. The J segment lost 5 bases and the V segment lost 4 bases, leaving 11 bases of the junction unmatched. Genomic DNA was employed as the template in profiling TCR beta VDJ and CDR3. TCRdb processed the reads anew with MiXCR; each CDR3 protein has one entry. The repertoire consists of about 290,000 distinct CDR3 sequences, with approximately 60% occurring once and the leading ten covering 1.3%. This sequence originates from a human donor with aplastic anemia. J is TRBJ2-5 and V is TRBV29-1; 12 bases are shared with TRBD2. The specimen was sorted CD4+, CD8+, or CD8+CD57+ T cells (not recorded which) from PBMCs. This chain's CDR3 is CSVADGLAGHGETQYF. The CDR3 nucleotides are TGCAGCGTTGCGGATGGACTAGCGGGACATGGGGAGACCCAGTACTTC.